Below, 27 T cell receptor beta chains from the same sample are listed, as sequenced in a study of blood T cell repertoires in COVID-19. This table comes from immunoSEQ multiplex PCR, and its TCRdb copy is limited to in-frame clones, with some not included. This sample has some 200,000 clones, with roughly 84% found just once. The sample comprised peripheral blood. These receptors were taken from a woman between 55 and 75 years old with acute or convalescent COVID-19.

This chain joins TRBV5-6 and TRBJ2-5; 8 bases are a match to TRBD2. The CDR3 consists of 15 residues. Per germline, CDR1 SGHDT and CDR2 YYEEEE. V was pared by 4 bases and J by 5 bases, with 10 bases of the junction left unmatched. Written as DNA, the CDR3 is TGTGCCAGCAGCGTGATACGGGGGGGCCGTGAGACCCAGTACTTC. Encoded protein: CASSVIRGGRETQYF.

This clone was counted a few times. The chain is built from TRBV11-2 and TRBJ2-7; a possible D gene is TRBD2 (6 bases). Germline V gene sequence: CDR1 SGHAT, CDR2 FQNNGV. The CDR3 is made up of 14 amino acids. V lost 2 bases, J lost 2 bases, and 10 bases lay in between. The DNA for the CDR3 is TGTGCCAGCAGCTTATCGGGGGTGACCTACGAGCAGTACTTC. Amino acids: CASSLSGVTYEQYF.

J is TRBJ2-3 and V is TRBV19; D is undetermined. The CDR3 totals 12 residues. V lost 3 bases and J 4 bases, leaving 5 bases between the germline ends. Germline V gene data show CDR1 as LNHDA and CDR2 as SQIVND (reference sequence). The CDR3 loop is CASSIRADTQYF. The DNA for the CDR3 is TGTGCCAGTAGTATTCGGGCAGATACGCAGTATTTT.

The V gene is TRBV9, the J gene TRBJ1-6, with D unclear. This CDR3 spans 13 amino acids. Per germline, CDR1 SGDLS and CDR2 YYNGEE. Trimming shortened V by 4 bases and J by 7 bases, and 9 bases separated the two germline ends. CDR3 residues: CASSPGLNSPLHF. In DNA, the CDR3 is TGTGCCAGCAGCCCCGGACTGAATTCACCCCTCCACTTT.

V is TRBV5-1 and J is TRBJ2-6, with TRBD2 matching 11 bases. Germline values: CDR1 SGHRS, CDR2 YFSETQ. J was trimmed by 8 bases and V by 1 base; bases with no gene match: 5. The CDR3 extends over 16 amino acids. The CDR3 spells CASSLPTSGGTNVLTF. CDR3 sequence (DNA): TGCGCCAGCAGCTTGCCCACTAGCGGGGGTACCAACGTCCTGACTTTC.

This chain uses TRBV15 with TRBJ2-1; 7 bases align to TRBD1. The CDR3 loop spans 16 amino acids. Germline CDR1 and CDR2: LNHNV and YYDKDF (reference sequence). V gave up 1 base and J gave up 5 bases; unmatched junction bases: 8. The CDR3 bases are TGTGCCACCAGCAGAGGGGACAGAAGCTATAACAATGAGCAGTTCTTC. This codes for CATSRGDRSYNNEQFF.

This chain connects TRBV6-5 to TRBJ2-7; 11 bases map to TRBD2. V shed 2 bases and J 0 bases; nucleotides not matched to a gene: 3. This CDR3 has 16 amino acids. Germline V CDR1 and CDR2: MNHEY, SVGAGI. In DNA, the CDR3 is TGTGCCAGCAGTTACCGACTAGCGGGGTCCTCCTACGAGCAGTACTTC. It translates to CASSYRLAGSSYEQYF.

This chain uses TRBV6-1 with TRBJ1-5, with D possibly being TRBD1 (6 bases). This CDR3 has 17 amino acids. Looked up from germline, CDR1 is MNHNS and CDR2 is SASEGT. Trimming shortened V by 4 bases and J by 2 bases, and 18 bases separated the two germline ends. In DNA form, the CDR3 reads TGTGCCAGCAGTGCGAACAGGGATGATTTTCGCAATCAGCCCCAGCATTTT. It translates to CASSANRDDFRNQPQHF.

This clone was seen just once. This chain uses TRBV5-6 with TRBJ1-2, with 7 bases that match TRBD1. The CDR3 covers 18 residues. Germline V gene sequence: CDR1 SGHDT, CDR2 YYEEEE. The V segment lost 4 bases and the J segment 6 bases; nucleotides outside the gene matches: 21. The CDR3 region is CASSPLGLEGGLPHGYTF. Here the CDR3 DNA reads TGTGCCAGCAGCCCGCTGGGGCTGGAAGGGGGCCTTCCCCATGGCTACACCTTC.

V is TRBV7-8 and J is TRBJ1-1, with D perhaps matching TRBD1 (6 bases). Germline CDR1 SGHVS, CDR2 FQNEAQ. This CDR3 contains 13 residues. V was shortened by 4 bases and J by 6 bases, with 12 bases between the two germline ends. CDR3 nucleotides: TGTGCCAGCAGCTCCGGCGGGGGGCCTGAAGCTTTCTTT. It yields the protein CASSSGGGPEAFF.

The rearrangement joins TRBV6-2 or TRBV6-3 to TRBJ1-1; 7 bases agree with TRBD1. This CDR3 has 17 amino acids. J was trimmed by 2 bases and V by 5 bases; bases with no gene match: 14. Germline CDR1 reads MNHEY; CDR2 reads SVGEGT. DNA of the CDR3: TGTGCCAGCAGTGCGGGACAGTCGAATCCTTTCAACACTGAAGCTTTCTTT. It translates to CASSAGQSNPFNTEAFF.

The chain carries TRBV7-3 and TRBJ1-2; 7 bases agree with TRBD1. Germline V gene data show CDR1 as SGHTA and CDR2 as FQGTGA. The CDR3 covers 13 residues. The V segment lost 5 bases and the J segment 3 bases; nucleotides outside the gene matches: 3. As DNA, the CDR3 is TGTGCCAGCAGCCCCACAGGGGACTATGGCTACACCTTC. Translating gives CASSPTGDYGYTF.

The V and J genes are TRBV12-3 or TRBV12-4 and TRBJ1-2; weak D call: TRBD1 (5 bases). With 7 bases removed from V and 6 bases from J, the gap between germline ends came to 15 bases. This CDR3 has 13 amino acids. The CDR3 protein is CASTRARGNGYTF. The CDR3 DNA follows: TGTGCCAGCACCCGTGCTCGGGGGAATGGCTACACCTTC.

The chain recombines TRBV27 with TRBJ2-7, with D possibly matching TRBD1 (5 bases). V was trimmed by 5 bases and J by 6 bases, leaving 17 bases between them. Germline CDR1 is MNHEY and CDR2 is SMNVEV (reference sequence). The CDR3 loop spans 14 amino acids. The CDR3 sequence: CASSRPGQLREQYF. The CDR3 DNA sequence: TGTGCCAGCAGTAGACCAGGACAACTTCGCGAGCAGTACTTC.

The CDR3 here is CASSLYNTGVREYEQYF. The CDR3 region has the DNA TGTGCCAGCAGCTTGTACAACACAGGCGTAAGAGAATACGAGCAGTACTTC. The rearrangement uses TRBV5-6 and TRBJ2-7, with D perhaps matching TRBD1 (5 bases). The CDR3 runs to 17 residues. The V gene lost 1 base and the J gene lost 4 bases, with 21 bases spanning the gap. CDR1 and CDR2 from the germline V gene are SGHDT and YYEEEE.

The chain carries TRBV18 and TRBJ2-5; D remains ambiguous. The ends were cut back, 8 bases at V and 9 bases at J, with 22 bases in the middle. CDR1 is KGHSH, CDR2 LQKENI, per germline. The CDR3 totals 14 residues. As DNA, the CDR3 is TGTGCCAGCACAAAAGACTCGGGTTCCGTGGCCCAGTACTTC. Amino acids: CASTKDSGSVAQYF.

This clone was counted once. The chain joins TRBV9 to TRBJ1-1, with D perhaps matching TRBD1 (5 bases). Germline CDR1 reads SGDLS; CDR2 reads YYNGEE. The CDR3 is made up of 13 amino acids. V lost 0 bases to trimming and J lost 3 bases, with 6 bases between them. The CDR3 region is CASSVAGDTEAFF. CDR3 nucleotide sequence: TGTGCCAGCAGCGTAGCGGGGGACACTGAAGCTTTCTTT.

The chain carries TRBV5-1 and TRBJ1-2, with TRBD1 matching over 11 bases. CDR1 and CDR2 (germline): SGHRS, YFSETQ. The CDR3 has 17 residues. V lost 2 bases to trimming and J lost 8 bases; unmatched junction nucleotides: 14. CDR3 sequence reads: CASSLIPGQGVNSGYTF. The CDR3 region has the DNA TGCGCCAGCAGCTTAATCCCGGGACAGGGGGTTAATAGCGGCTACACCTTC.

The CDR3 here is CASSVGQYGYTF. CDR3 bases: TGTGCCAGCAGTGTTGGGCAGTATGGCTACACCTTC. V is TRBV2 and J is TRBJ1-2; no definite D call. Germline CDR1 is SNHLY and CDR2 is FYNNEI. This CDR3 has 12 residues. V was cut by 4 bases and J by 5 bases, with 8 bases left in between.

The gene calls are TRBV5-1 and TRBJ1-1; D is uncertain. In germline, CDR1 is SGHRS, CDR2 YFSETQ. The CDR3 is 15 residues long. V was shortened by 0 bases and J by 1 base, with 10 bases between the two germline ends. CDR3 in amino acids: CASSLGRGRNTEAFF. The CDR3 bases are TGCGCCAGCAGCTTGGGGCGGGGTAGGAACACTGAAGCTTTCTTT. The full variable domain, rest sourced from reference TRBV5-1 and TRBJ1-1, is KAGVTQTPRYLIKTRGQQVTLSCSPISGHRSVSWYQQTPGQGLQFLFEYFSETQRNKGNFPGRFSGRQFSNSRSEMNVSTLELGDSALYLCASSLGRGRNTEAFFGQGTRLTVV.

J is TRBJ2-7 and V is TRBV3-1 (or the pseudogene TRBV3-2); 9 bases match TRBD2. Germline V gene lookup returns CDR1 LGHDT and CDR2 YNNKEL (reference sequence). CDR3 length: 15 amino acids. Trimming cost V 2 bases and J 6 bases; bases outside gene matches: 8. The CDR3 DNA reads as TGTGCCAGCAGCCAAAATGCGGGGGGGCTCGGCGAGCAGTACTTC. It codes for CASSQNAGGLGEQYF.

J is TRBJ2-3 and V is TRBV5-4; the match to TRBD2 covers 13 bases. V trimming: 3 bases; J trimming: 0 bases; junction bases outside the gene matches: 4. Germline V gene lookup returns CDR1 SGHNT and CDR2 YYREEE (reference sequence). CDR3 size: 17 residues. The CDR3 coding sequence is TGTGCCAGCAGCTCCGGGACTAGCGGGATTAGCACAGATACGCAGTATTTT. Encoded protein: CASSSGTSGISTDTQYF.

The chain uses TRBV4-1 and TRBJ1-1, with a tentative D call TRBD1 (6 bases). Germline V gene sequence: CDR1 MGHRA, CDR2 YSYEKL. The CDR3 is 16 residues long. Trimming removed 0 bases from V and 7 bases from J, with 18 bases in between. CDR3 coding DNA: TGCGCCAGCAGCCAAGATTCTAGGACAGCAGTGATTGAAGCTTTCTTT. It codes for CASSQDSRTAVIEAFF.

The chain joins TRBV6-1 to TRBJ1-1, with D tentatively TRBD1 (5 bases). Germline CDR1 and CDR2: MNHNS and SASEGT. The CDR3 length is 14 residues. With 2 bases removed from V and 0 bases from J, the gap between germline ends came to 7 bases. CDR3 DNA: TGTGCCAGCAGTGAATGGGGGGTGAACACTGAAGCTTTCTTT. Amino acids: CASSEWGVNTEAFF.

The chain carries TRBV5-1 and TRBJ1-6; 8 bases align to TRBD1. Germline-derived CDR1 and CDR2 are SGHRS and YFSETQ. Trimming cost V 5 bases and J 10 bases; bases outside gene matches: 14. The CDR3 has 16 amino acids. DNA for the CDR3: TGCGCCAGCAGGGATGGTTATGGGACAGGAGACTCACCCCTCCACTTT. Translation: CASRDGYGTGDSPLHF.

This chain joins TRBV12-2 and TRBJ1-5; whether TRBD1, the table's D call, matches the DNA was not checked. TRBV12-2 represents a pseudogene. The CDR3 sequence is 16 residues long. The CDR3 DNA is TGTGCAAGTCGCGGGGACAGGGGGCTTTGGAATCAGCCCCAGCATTTT. Amino acid sequence: CASRGDRGLWNQPQHF.

About this clone: At one of its ends the junction is not consistent with the germline gene, which may arise from a read error. V is TRBV5-6 and J is TRBJ2-7, with 8 bases lining up with TRBD1. This CDR3 region has 15 residues. From germline, CDR1 is SGHDT and CDR2 YYEEEE. The CDR3 DNA follows: TGTGCCAGCAGATTGGACAGGGAAAATCCCTACGAGCAGTACTTC. Translation: CASRLDRENPYEQYF.